This TCR beta chain was sequenced during a study of T cells after posttransplantation cyclophosphamide. Notes on the study in general: After PTCy, TRB diversity resembled that of CNI/methotrexate controls. Later blood repertoires were often dominated by clones from the donor CD8+ memory compartment. TRB overlap between skin or GI tissue T cells and blood was limited.

The CDR3 is made up of 18 amino acids. J was trimmed by 5 bases and V by 5 bases; bases with no gene match: 18. Germline V gives CDR1 SGHVS, CDR2 FQNEAQ. Assay: immunoSEQ multiplex PCR; the TCRdb copy retains only in-frame clones and omits some. The table has some 5,900 clones, approximately 1.8% seen once. A marrow graft followed busulfan-fludarabine conditioning, with cyclophosphamide on days +3 and +4. This clone was counted a few times. Antigen: not known. The genes are TRBV7-8 and TRBJ2-5, with TRBD2 matching 9 bases. The sample consisted of PBMCs, taken approximately 35 weeks after a stem cell transplant with posttransplant cyclophosphamide. This receptor was identified in a young adult male patient who received an allogeneic stem cell transplant from a related donor, was CMV-positive, and had no GVHD. Some T cells may have originated in the graft donor. The CDR3 region is CASSRFRTSDGVGETQYF. The CDR3 DNA sequence: TGTGCCAGCAGCCGATTTCGGACTAGCGATGGTGTAGGGGAGACCCAGTACTTC.